The 10 T cell receptor beta chains below all came from one sample that was sequenced in a study of spatial heterogeneity in lung cancer. The time point here: sample taken at primary tumor resection. TCRdb used MiXCR to reprocess the 5' RACE reads, holding one entry per CDR3 protein. The sample has approximately 52,000 distinct CDR3 sequences; roughly 5.7% are singletons. This sample comprised PBMCs, obtained at surgery. The receptors originated from a male donor with early-stage non-small cell lung cancer.

In this sample, this clonotype turned up many times. The chain uses TRBV10-3 and TRBJ2-3; 7 bases match TRBD1. Germline values: CDR1 ENHRY, CDR2 SYGVKD. CDR3 length equals 15 residues. V shed 1 base and J 2 bases; nucleotides not matched to a gene: 3. Written as DNA, the CDR3 is TGTGCCATCAGTGAGTGGGACAGCAACACAGATACGCAGTATTTT. Translating gives CAISEWDSNTDTQYF.

In its sample, this clonotype was seen many times. V is TRBV4-2 and J is TRBJ1-3; D perhaps matches TRBD1 (6 bases). Trimming left V 0 bases short and J 2 bases short, with 11 bases between. Per the germline V gene, CDR1 is LGHNA and CDR2 is YNFKEQ. The CDR3 runs 16 residues. The CDR3 here is CASSQEGGAPGNTIYF. CDR3 bases: TGTGCCAGCAGCCAAGAAGGGGGGGCGCCTGGAAACACCATATATTTT.

In this sample, this clonotype turned up many times. The chain recombines TRBV20-1 with TRBJ2-7, with 13 bases fitting TRBD2. V was clipped by 3 bases and J by 4 bases; unmatched bases: 3. CDR1 is DFQATT, CDR2 SNEGSKA, per germline (reference sequence). The CDR3 spans 14 residues. This chain's CDR3 is CSARRTSGSYEQYF. The CDR3 DNA reads as TGCAGTGCTAGGAGGACTAGCGGGAGTTACGAGCAGTACTTC.

The chain has TRBV9 and TRBJ2-5, with D hard to call. Germline V lookup: CDR1 SGDLS, CDR2 YYNGEE. Trimming shortened V by 0 bases and J by 4 bases, and 10 bases separated the two germline ends. The length of the CDR3 is 14 residues. CDR3 coding DNA: TGTGCCAGCAGCGTAGTCCCTTGGTCAGAGACCCAGTACTTC. Its protein is CASSVVPWSETQYF.

The J gene is TRBJ2-5, the V gene TRBV6-5, with 7 bases lining up with TRBD2. V trimming: 6 bases; J trimming: 5 bases; junction bases outside the gene matches: 9. CDR1 is MNHEY, CDR2 SVGAGI, per germline. The CDR3 runs 14 residues. The CDR3: CASRGWGGEETQYF. The CDR3 bases are TGTGCCAGCAGGGGATGGGGGGGAGAGGAGACCCAGTACTTC.

In its sample, this clonotype was seen many times. The chain employs TRBV10-2 and TRBJ1-4; no clear D. V was clipped by 8 bases and J by 7 bases, with 17 bases between them. CDR1 is WSHSY, CDR2 SAAADI, per germline. This CDR3 is 14 amino acids long. The CDR3 DNA follows: TGCGCCAGCCGAGAAGGACCCGGCGGTGAAAAACTGTTTTTT. Protein: CASREGPGGEKLFF.

This clonotype occurred many times. Compared with germline, one end of the junction differs, possibly owing to a read error. The rearrangement links TRBV7-7 to TRBJ2-3, with D possibly matching TRBD1 (7 bases). Germline V gives CDR1 SSHAT, CDR2 FNYEAQ (reference sequence). This CDR3 has 18 residues. The CDR3 nucleotides read TGTGCTAGCAGCTTAGTCTCGGAGGGACAGCCAAGCACAGATACGCAGTATTTT. It translates to CASSLVSEGQPSTDTQYF.

This clonotype has a count of ten or more. The chain employs TRBV27 and TRBJ2-1; 13 bases line up with TRBD2. Germline CDR1 is MNHEY and CDR2 is SMNVEV (reference sequence). V lost 5 bases and J lost 1; bases outside the gene matches: 8. The CDR3 covers 18 residues. CDR3 sequence: CASSPQPGLAGSYNEQFF. Written as DNA, the CDR3 is TGTGCCAGCAGTCCGCAACCGGGACTAGCGGGATCCTACAATGAGCAGTTCTTC.

This clonotype has at least ten counts. This chain joins TRBV2 and TRBJ2-7; D may be TRBD1 (6 bases). CDR1 and CDR2 from the germline V gene are SNHLY and FYNNEI. The CDR3 has 12 residues. Trimming took off 5 bases at V and 4 bases at J, with 9 bases between the two ends. This CDR3 reads CASSPQGYEQYF. DNA of the CDR3: TGTGCCAGCAGTCCCCAGGGGTACGAGCAGTACTTC.

This sequence joins TRBV20-1 and TRBJ2-3; 7 bases fit TRBD2. In germline, CDR1 is DFQATT, CDR2 SNEGSKA (reference sequence). Trimming took 0 bases from V and 7 from J; bases not matched to a gene: 22. CDR3 length: 19 amino acids. CDR3: CSAREGNYAAGDYRNTQYF. The DNA for the CDR3 is TGCAGTGCTAGAGAGGGGAACTACGCAGCCGGGGACTATCGGAATACGCAGTATTTT.